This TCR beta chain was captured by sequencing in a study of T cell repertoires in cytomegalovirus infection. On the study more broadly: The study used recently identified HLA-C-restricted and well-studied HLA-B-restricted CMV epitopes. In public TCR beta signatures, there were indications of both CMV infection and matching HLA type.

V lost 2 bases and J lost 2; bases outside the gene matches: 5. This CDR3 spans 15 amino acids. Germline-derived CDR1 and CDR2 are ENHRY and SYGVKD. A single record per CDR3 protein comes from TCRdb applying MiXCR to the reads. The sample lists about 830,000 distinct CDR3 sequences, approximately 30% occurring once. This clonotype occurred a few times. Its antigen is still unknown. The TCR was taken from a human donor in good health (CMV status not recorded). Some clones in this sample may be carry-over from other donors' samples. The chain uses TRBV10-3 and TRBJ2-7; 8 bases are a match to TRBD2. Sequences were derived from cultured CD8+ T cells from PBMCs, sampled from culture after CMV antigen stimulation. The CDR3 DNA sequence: TGTGCCATCAGTGAGGGGACTAGAACCCCCTACGAGCAGTACTTC. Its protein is CAISEGTRTPYEQYF.